What follows are 24 T cell receptor beta chains derived from one specimen sequenced in a study of shared clonotypes between healthy human individuals. Some clones are missing from TCRdb's copy, which holds only in-frame ones; the method was immunoSEQ multiplex PCR. The sample has just over 2,000,000 clones, 85% to 95% seen once; the top ten hold 1% to 1.3%. The naive CD8 population came from CD45RO-negative cells selected for CCR7, without terminally differentiated effector memory CD45RA+ cells. Sequencing was carried out using naive CD8+ T cells sorted from blood. These receptors were taken from a man younger than 35 in good health.

This chain uses TRBV7-8 with TRBJ2-3; the D is unclear. The CDR3 has 13 residues. V lost 1 base to trimming and J lost 11 bases, with 13 bases between them. Germline CDR1 reads SGHVS; CDR2 reads FQNEAQ. CDR3 sequence: CASSLGSHIEQYF. DNA for the CDR3: TGTGCCAGCAGCTTAGGTTCCCACATAGAGCAGTATTTT.

The chain couples TRBV7-9 to TRBJ2-3; D not certain. CDR3 length equals 14 residues. The ends were cut back, 7 bases at V and 2 bases at J, with 13 bases in the middle. Germline loops: CDR1 SEHNR, CDR2 FQNEAQ (reference sequence). CDR3 bases: TGTGCCAGCAACCCCCCCCGTCCCACAGATACGCAGTATTTT. Its protein product is CASNPPRPTDTQYF.

CDR3 DNA: TGTGCCAGCAGTGAATTATTGGGCGGGGGAAGCACAGATACGCAGTATTTT. Translated, it gives CASSELLGGGSTDTQYF. This rearrangement joins TRBV6-1 to TRBJ2-3, with TRBD2 identical over 7 bases. The germline V gene encodes CDR1 MNHNS and CDR2 SASEGT. This CDR3 region has 17 residues. With 2 bases clipped from V and 0 bases from J, the junction kept 8 bases outside the gene matches.

This clone appeared a single time. This chain uses TRBV6-1 with TRBJ2-1; D remains ambiguous. CDR3 length: 13 amino acids. Germline V lookup: CDR1 MNHNS, CDR2 SASEGT. The germline V and J ends were trimmed by 8 bases and 6 bases, with 14 bases remaining between them. CDR3 loop: CASLDGWVNEQFF. As DNA, the CDR3 is TGTGCCAGCCTTGACGGGTGGGTCAATGAGCAGTTCTTC.

With regard to this clone: Its ends do not fully match the called genes, so a read error is possible. Other DNA sequences in the same sample also yield this CDR3. The rearrangement uses TRBV7-7 and TRBJ2-2; D is perhaps TRBD1 or TRBD2 (5 bases each). There are 13 residues in the CDR3. Germline V gene data show CDR1 as SSHAT and CDR2 as FNYEAQ (reference sequence). Here the CDR3 DNA reads TGTGCTAGCAGCCGGGACAACACCGGGGAGCTGTTTTTT. Its protein product is CASSRDNTGELFF.

The gene calls are TRBV4-1 and TRBJ1-2, with 7 bases matching TRBD1. This CDR3 spans 18 amino acids. The germline gives CDR1 MGHRA, CDR2 YSYEKL. Trimming at V came to 4 bases and at J to 5 bases, leaving 19 bases not matched to a gene. Written as DNA, the CDR3 is TGCGCCAGCAGCCTAGACCGGGACAGAGACCGTAGGGGATATGGCTACACCTTC. Encoded protein: CASSLDRDRDRRGYGYTF.

A note on this clone: Other DNA sequences in the sample encode the same CDR3. The chain employs TRBV2 and TRBJ1-2, with D hard to call. With 1 base removed from V and 0 bases from J, the gap between germline ends came to 3 bases. The length of the CDR3 is 13 residues. Germline V lookup: CDR1 SNHLY, CDR2 FYNNEI. The CDR3 bases are TGTGCCAGCAGTGAAGGCCCTAACTATGGCTACACCTTC. Encoded protein: CASSEGPNYGYTF.

This sequence joins TRBV9 and TRBJ2-1; the match to TRBD2 covers 8 bases. The V gene end was trimmed by 0 bases and the J gene end by 2 bases; junction bases not matched to a gene: 4. Germline-derived CDR1 and CDR2 are SGDLS and YYNGEE. This CDR3 region has 16 residues. The CDR3 DNA follows: TGTGCCAGCAGCGTAGACCCAGCGGGGGCCTACAATGAGCAGTTCTTC. Translating it yields CASSVDPAGAYNEQFF. Complete variable domain (other parts from reference TRBV9 and TRBJ2-1): DSGVTQTPKHLITATGQRVTLRCSPRSGDLSVYWYQQSLDQGLQFLIQYYNGEERAKGNILERFSAQQFPDLHSELNLSSLELGDSALYFCASSVDPAGAYNEQFFGPGTRLTVL.

The chain has TRBV27 and TRBJ2-7, with D perhaps being TRBD1 or TRBD2 (5 bases each). This CDR3 region has 16 residues. V was trimmed by 7 bases and J by 1 base, leaving 20 bases between them. In germline, CDR1 is MNHEY, CDR2 SMNVEV (reference sequence). CDR3: CASTAMGVAGSYEQYF. For the CDR3, the DNA is TGTGCCAGCACTGCCATGGGGGTTGCCGGATCCTACGAGCAGTACTTC.

The gene calls are TRBV6-5 and TRBJ1-1; 9 bases map to TRBD1. The germline V gene has CDR1 MNHEY and CDR2 SVGAGI. The CDR3 has 14 residues. Germline trimming cut 6 bases from V and 10 bases from J; bases unmatched to any gene: 12. CDR3 DNA sequence: TGTGCCAGCAGAGTGGGACAGGGTGGTTTGGGAGCTTTCTTT. Translating it yields CASRVGQGGLGAFF.

This clone was counted a single time. V usage is TRBV4-3 and J usage is TRBJ2-1, with D perhaps matching TRBD2 (6 bases). Per the germline V gene, CDR1 is LGHNA and CDR2 is YSLEER. The CDR3 extends over 17 amino acids. V lost 0 bases to trimming and J lost 6 bases, with 18 bases between them. Written as DNA, the CDR3 is TGCGCCAGCAGCCAAGATGAAGGAGCGGAGGGAGTCAATGAGCAGTTCTTC. Translating it yields CASSQDEGAEGVNEQFF.

This chain connects TRBV6-5 to TRBJ2-7; 8 nucleotides agree with TRBD1. The V and J ends lost 6 bases and 3 bases, in that order; junction bases with no gene match: 4. This CDR3 spans 13 amino acids. Germline V gives CDR1 MNHEY, CDR2 SVGAGI. The CDR3 is CASRRTGNYEQYF. CDR3 bases: TGTGCCAGCAGGAGGACAGGGAACTACGAGCAGTACTTC.

The chain joins TRBV5-4 to TRBJ2-7; D possibly corresponds to TRBD1 (6 bases). Trimming left V 4 bases short and J 2 bases short, with 13 bases between. CDR1 is SGHNT and CDR2 is YYREEE in the germline V gene (reference sequence). This CDR3 comprises 14 residues. CDR3 bases: TGTGCCAGCAGCCTCGCAGGGGCCACCTACGAGCAGTACTTC. Translating gives CASSLAGATYEQYF.

On this clone: Other DNA sequences in the same sample also yield this CDR3. CDR3 DNA sequence: TGTGCCAGCAGCCAGGGTGGTGTTCAGCCCCAGCATTTT. Protein sequence: CASSQGGVQPQHF. J is TRBJ1-5 and V is TRBV7-8; possible D gene TRBD1, 5 bases. CDR3 size: 13 residues. The germline V and J ends were trimmed by 5 bases and 6 bases, with 11 bases remaining between them. Germline V CDR1 and CDR2: SGHVS, FQNEAQ.

Details on this clone: The sample holds other DNA sequences that translate to the same CDR3. V usage is TRBV6-5 and J usage is TRBJ1-1, with D tentatively TRBD1 (6 bases). V lost 5 bases and J 0 bases, leaving 10 bases between the germline ends. This CDR3 has 14 residues. Germline-derived CDR1 and CDR2 are MNHEY and SVGAGI. The CDR3 reads CASSPQGLNTEAFF. The CDR3 DNA reads as TGTGCCAGCAGTCCACAGGGCCTGAACACTGAAGCTTTCTTT.

This chain uses TRBV11-2 with TRBJ2-7; 7 nucleotides line up with TRBD2. The CDR3 totals 14 residues. Germline V gene sequence: CDR1 SGHAT, CDR2 FQNNGV. The J segment lost 1 base and the V segment lost 5 bases, leaving 5 bases of the junction unmatched. CDR3 bases: TGTGCCAGCAGCCCCTGGGACTATTCCTACGAGCAGTACTTC. Amino acid sequence: CASSPWDYSYEQYF.

The chain recombines TRBV6-1 with TRBJ2-7; perhaps D is TRBD1 or TRBD2 (5 bases each). CDR3 length equals 14 residues. Trimming removed 8 bases at V and 2 bases at J, with 16 bases between. CDR1 is MNHNS and CDR2 is SASEGT in the germline V gene. CDR3 bases: TGTGCCAGCGGCTATACCGGGACCGCCTACGAGCAGTACTTC. Protein product: CASGYTGTAYEQYF.

About this clone: Other nucleotide sequences from this sample produce the same CDR3. The CDR3 region has the DNA TGTGCCAGCAGTGAAGGGGGGGAATCCTACGAGCAGTACTTC. Residues: CASSEGGESYEQYF. The rearrangement uses TRBV6-1 and TRBJ2-7; D is possibly TRBD2 (6 bases). Deletions cut 1 base from V and 1 base from J, with 8 bases between. Per the germline V gene, CDR1 is MNHNS and CDR2 is SASEGT. This CDR3 is 14 amino acids long.

The sample holds one count of this clone. The V call is TRBV9, the J call TRBJ1-6; weak D call: TRBD1 (6 bases). V lost 0 bases and J 6 bases, leaving 10 bases between the germline ends. The germline V gene has CDR1 SGDLS and CDR2 YYNGEE. There are 15 residues in the CDR3. CDR3 DNA sequence: TGTGCCAGCAGCGTAGGGGCAGGGGCTAATTCACCCCTCCACTTT. Translated: CASSVGAGANSPLHF. Combining the CDR3 with reference TRBV9 and TRBJ1-6 gives the whole variable domain DSGVTQTPKHLITATGQRVTLRCSPRSGDLSVYWYQQSLDQGLQFLIQYYNGEERAKGNILERFSAQQFPDLHSELNLSSLELGDSALYFCASSVGAGANSPLHFGNGTRLTVT.

This chain joins TRBV6-5 and TRBJ2-1; either TRBD1 or TRBD2 may fit D (5 bases each). Deletions cut 6 bases from V and 0 bases from J, with 9 bases between. Germline V gene lookup returns CDR1 MNHEY and CDR2 SVGAGI. The CDR3 length is 14 residues. The CDR3 DNA reads TGTGCCAGCAGGTTTGGGGGCTCCTACAATGAGCAGTTCTTC. It is translated as CASRFGGSYNEQFF.

V and J are TRBV5-5 and TRBJ2-1, with 7 bases that match TRBD2. The CDR3 is 15 amino acids. J gave up 8 bases and V 1 base, and 9 bases lay outside the gene matches. The germline CDR1 and CDR2 sequences are SGHKS and YYEKEE (reference sequence). In nucleotides, the CDR3 is TGTGCCAGCAGCTTGACAGGCGGGGGAAGCCATGAGCAGTTCTTC. Its translation is CASSLTGGGSHEQFF.

The CDR3 DNA reads TGTGCCTGGATTCATCAAGAGACCCAGTACTTC. Its translation: CAWIHQETQYF. V gene TRBV30 combines with J gene TRBJ2-5, with D uncertain. The CDR3 is 11 residues long. From germline, CDR1 is GTSNPN and CDR2 SVGIG (reference sequence). Trimming shortened V by 4 bases and J by 2 bases, and 5 bases separated the two germline ends.

The table lists this clone with a count of one. The V call is TRBV5-4, the J call TRBJ2-7; D is uncertain. The germline gives CDR1 SGHNT, CDR2 YYREEE (reference sequence). This CDR3 is built from 13 residues. V was shortened by 4 bases and J by 2 bases, with 10 bases between the two germline ends. The CDR3 is CASSNRQTYEQYF. In DNA, the CDR3 is TGTGCCAGCAGCAACCGGCAGACCTACGAGCAGTACTTC.

The V call is TRBV14, the J call TRBJ2-7; D is uncertain. The CDR3 runs 14 residues. Trimming stripped 6 bases from V and 3 bases from J, with 15 bases between. Germline V gene sequence: CDR1 SGHDN, CDR2 FVKESK. The CDR3 bases are TGTGCCAGCAGTCCAGGTGGCAACTACTACGAGCAGTACTTC. Translating it yields CASSPGGNYYEQYF.